The clone carrying this TCR beta chain has just a few counts. Antigen: not known. This entry belongs to a study of beta chain features in type 1 diabetes. Since all of the isolated RNA was reverse transcribed, expressed TCRB transcripts were what got sequenced. Repertoires were generated with immunoSEQ multiplex PCR, while TCRdb's copy carries only in-frame clones and drops some. Of 600,000 to 700,000 clones listed, over 10% are singletons. Study-wide results and limits: Overrepresentation of cells with high TCR expression could result from cDNA sequencing. Type 1 diabetes patients had TCRB CDR3s that were shorter (moderately but significantly so) in all four CD4+ subsets. A closer apparent resemblance between naive, central memory and Treg TCRB repertoires was seen in patients than in healthy donors.

V lost 4 bases and J 5 bases, leaving 11 bases between the germline ends. The CDR3 covers 13 residues. Germline V gene lookup returns CDR1 SEHNR and CDR2 FQNEAQ (reference sequence). Each of the CD4+ naive, central memory, regulatory and stem cell-like memory populations was sorted via CD45RO/CCR7/CD25/CD127/CD95/CD27. Sequencing used naive CD4+ T cells from blood. The J gene is TRBJ2-5, the V gene TRBV7-9; D ambiguous. The TCR was taken from a man aged 25-45 years with type 1 diabetes. CDR3 loop: CASSSQVGETQYF. CDR3 sequence (DNA): TGTGCCAGCAGCTCGCAGGTGGGGGAGACCCAGTACTTC.